This TCR beta chain is drawn from a study of blood T cell repertoires in COVID-19. Study-wide context: The United States, Italy and Spain were the sources of the acute and convalescent COVID-19 samples. T cells, B-cell-depleted T cells, or PBMCs provided the cDNA or gDNA that served as material.

The CDR3 sequence is 14 residues long. The germline V gene has CDR1 ENHRY and CDR2 SYGVKD. V lost 9 bases to trimming and J lost 6 bases; unmatched junction nucleotides: 2. This clone was seen a single time. Per the original data handling: From reference gene primer amplification, estimates of nucleated cell counts were derived. Here immunoSEQ multiplex PCR was the method, and the copy in TCRdb shows in-frame clones only, minus some. V and J calls and clone size are as listed in that table; D and trimming were resolved from the DNA. The sample gives 140,000 to 150,000 clones, 80% to 90% of which show up once; about 1.7% is in the top ten.

The rearrangement links TRBV10-3 to TRBJ2-2; TRBD2 agrees at 15 bases. The receptor comes from a woman in her fifties or sixties with acute or convalescent COVID-19. The sample comprised peripheral blood. CDR3 protein: CAIRTSGGAGELFF. CDR3 in DNA: TGTGCCATACGGACTAGCGGGGGGGCCGGGGAGCTGTTTTTT.